Following are 24 T cell receptor beta chains from one sample sequenced in a study of cytomegalovirus exposure and HLA in healthy donors. Only in-frame clones appear in the TCRdb table, and some are missing; sequencing was by immunoSEQ multiplex PCR. The sample includes about 120,000 clones, roughly 88% seen only once; the top ten take approximately 2%. The sample was PBMCs. The source of these receptors is a man aged 18-30 years in good health and CMV-seronegative.

This clone occurred once. Other DNA sequences in the same sample also yield this CDR3. V and J are TRBV6-5 and TRBJ2-2; TRBD1 matches 8 bases. The CDR3 loop spans 15 amino acids. Germline-derived CDR1 and CDR2 are MNHEY and SVGAGI. V was pared by 6 bases and J by 4 bases, with 7 bases of the junction left unmatched. The CDR3 reads CASSSDRGGTGELFF. The CDR3 coding sequence is TGTGCCAGCAGCTCCGACAGGGGCGGCACCGGGGAGCTGTTTTTT.

The chain has TRBV6-6 and TRBJ2-2, with 7 bases that match TRBD1. This CDR3 contains 15 residues. Germline assignment: CDR1 MNHNY and CDR2 SVGAGI (reference sequence). The trim removed 6 bases at V and 2 bases at J, leaving 6 bases unmatched. The CDR3 sequence: CASRTGQQNTGELFF. The CDR3 nucleotides read TGTGCCAGCAGAACGGGACAGCAAAACACCGGGGAGCTGTTTTTT.

This clone was observed a single time. The J gene is TRBJ2-2, the V gene TRBV18; D is ambiguous. The CDR3 is 11 residues long. In germline, CDR1 is KGHSH, CDR2 LQKENI. V was shortened by 3 bases and J by 8 bases, with 4 bases between the two germline ends. The CDR3 DNA is TGTGCCAGCTCACCTCTTGGGGAGCTGTTTTTT. Translated, it gives CASSPLGELFF.

The chain joins TRBV19 to TRBJ2-5; 11 nucleotides match TRBD2. This CDR3 has 15 residues. CDR1 and CDR2 (germline): LNHDA, SQIVND (reference sequence). Trimming removed 7 bases from V and 5 bases from J; junction bases left unmatched: 9. This CDR3 is CASTPGLAARETQYF. The CDR3 nucleotides read TGTGCCAGTACCCCGGGACTAGCGGCGCGCGAGACCCAGTACTTC.

This chain uses TRBV5-1 with TRBJ2-1; the D gene is possibly TRBD1 (6 bases). Between the trimmed V and J ends, which lost 4 bases and 10 bases, there was a span of 15 bases. The CDR3 contains 13 residues. The germline CDR1 and CDR2 sequences are SGHRS and YFSETQ. CDR3 nucleotides: TGCGCCAGCAGCCTTGACACCCAGGGGGAGCAGTTCTTC. Residues: CASSLDTQGEQFF.

The chain recombines TRBV28 with TRBJ2-5; possible D gene TRBD2, 6 bases. Trimming shortened V by 4 bases and J by 2 bases, and 14 bases separated the two germline ends. The germline gives CDR1 MDHEN, CDR2 SYDVKM. The CDR3 is 15 amino acids. The CDR3 here is CASSSPRGIQETQYF. The CDR3 region has the DNA TGTGCCAGCAGTTCTCCCCGCGGGATACAAGAGACCCAGTACTTC.

The J gene is TRBJ2-7, the V gene TRBV28; a possible D gene is TRBD2 (6 bases). CDR3 length: 14 residues. Trimming removed 10 bases at V and 2 bases at J, with 18 bases between. Germline CDR1 MDHEN, CDR2 SYDVKM. CDR3 sequence: CATKRPGGAYEQYF. CDR3 in DNA: TGTGCCACCAAGCGGCCTGGCGGGGCCTACGAGCAGTACTTC.

The chain uses TRBV18 and TRBJ2-5; no clear D gene. Trimming cost V 6 bases and J 0 bases, with 5 bases left between them. In germline, CDR1 is KGHSH, CDR2 LQKENI. The CDR3 is made up of 12 amino acids. The DNA of the CDR3 is TGTGCCAGCTCCCTGTACCAAGAGACCCAGTACTTC. Translating gives CASSLYQETQYF. The whole variable domain, remainder taken from reference TRBV18 and TRBJ2-5, is NAGVMQNPRHLVRRRGQEARLRCSPMKGHSHVYWYRQLPEEGLKFMVYLQKENIIDESGMPKERFSAEFPKEGPSILRIQQVVRGDSAAYFCASSLYQETQYFGPGTRLLVL.

V usage is TRBV7-2 and J usage is TRBJ2-7; the D is unclear. From germline, CDR1 is SGHTA and CDR2 FQGNSA. The CDR3 is made up of 13 amino acids. The V gene lost 6 bases and the J gene lost 0 bases, with 9 bases spanning the gap. The CDR3 protein is CASRTVGSYEQYF. CDR3 DNA: TGTGCCAGCAGGACTGTTGGCTCCTACGAGCAGTACTTC. Full variable domain (remainder filled in from reference TRBV7-2 and TRBJ2-7): GAGVSQSPSNKVTEKGKDVELRCDPISGHTALYWYRQSLGQGLEFLIYFQGNSAPDKSGLPSDRFSAERTGGSVSTLTIQRTQQEDSAVYLCASRTVGSYEQYFGPGTRLTVT.

This chain uses TRBV7-6 with TRBJ1-3, with TRBD1 as a possible D gene (6 bases). CDR1 and CDR2 from the germline V gene are SGHVS and FNYEAQ. The V gene lost 5 bases and the J gene lost 0 bases, with 17 bases spanning the gap. This CDR3 comprises 17 residues. The CDR3 region has the DNA TGTGCCAGCAGCCCAGTACAGGGTACGACCTCTGGAAACACCATATATTTT. Encoded protein: CASSPVQGTTSGNTIYF.

The chain combines TRBV7-7 with TRBJ2-1; 11 bases map to TRBD1. This CDR3 contains 16 residues. The trim removed 1 base at V and 5 bases at J, leaving 4 bases unmatched. CDR1 is SSHAT and CDR2 is FNYEAQ in the germline V gene (reference sequence). The CDR3 region is CASSLGTGGLDNEQFF. The CDR3 DNA reads TGTGCCAGCAGCTTAGGGACAGGGGGCTTGGACAATGAGCAGTTCTTC.

CDR3 nucleotides: TGCGCCAGCAGCTTGGAGGGGTCGGGGGACCTCCTCTCTGGAAACACCATATATTTT. The encoded protein is CASSLEGSGDLLSGNTIYF. V and J are TRBV5-1 and TRBJ1-3, with a weak D call TRBD1 (5 bases). Germline values: CDR1 SGHRS, CDR2 YFSETQ. Trimming removed 0 bases from V and 0 bases from J, with 19 bases in between. There are 19 residues in the CDR3.

V gene TRBV20-1 combines with J gene TRBJ2-7; D gene ambiguous. Looked up from germline, CDR1 is DFQATT and CDR2 is SNEGSKA (reference sequence). V lost 6 bases and J 0 bases, leaving 6 bases between the germline ends. This CDR3 has 11 amino acids. CDR3 nucleotide sequence: TGCAGTGCGTCTTACTCCTACGAGCAGTACTTC. As protein: CSASYSYEQYF.

The CDR3 nucleotides read TGTGCCAGCAGTTTATCGACACAGGGCGTGGGCGAGCAGTACTTC. This codes for CASSLSTQGVGEQYF. The genes are TRBV27 and TRBJ2-7, with a tentative D call TRBD1 (6 bases). This CDR3 contains 15 residues. Germline V gives CDR1 MNHEY, CDR2 SMNVEV (reference sequence). V gave up 0 bases and J gave up 6 bases, with 15 bases separating them.

The chain is built from TRBV2 and TRBJ1-1; the D gene is possibly TRBD1 (6 bases). Trimming left V 5 bases short and J 0 bases short, with 10 bases between. Germline assignment: CDR1 SNHLY and CDR2 FYNNEI. There are 14 residues in the CDR3. For the CDR3, the DNA is TGTGCCAGCAGTCAACAGGGCATGAACACTGAAGCTTTCTTT. As protein: CASSQQGMNTEAFF.

The V call is TRBV14, the J call TRBJ2-1, with D possibly being TRBD2 (6 bases). Germline V lookup: CDR1 SGHDN, CDR2 FVKESK. The CDR3 covers 16 residues. V was pared by 2 bases and J by 9 bases, with 20 bases between. This CDR3 is CASSQPRETSFREQFF. The CDR3 nucleotides read TGTGCCAGCAGCCAACCCCGGGAGACGTCGTTTCGTGAGCAGTTCTTC.

This sequence joins TRBV27 and TRBJ2-1; D unresolved. From germline, CDR1 is MNHEY and CDR2 SMNVEV (reference sequence). The CDR3 is made up of 12 amino acids. The V end was cut by 8 bases, the J end by 4 bases, with 9 bases between. CDR3 in DNA: TGTGCCAGCGGGTTCGGGTACAATGAGCAGTTCTTC. Translation gives CASGFGYNEQFF.

This clone came up a few times. The J gene is TRBJ1-5, the V gene TRBV30, with unresolved D. Germline CDR1 GTSNPN, CDR2 SVGIG (reference sequence). V was clipped by 2 bases and J by 6 bases, with 8 bases between them. CDR3 length: 12 residues. CDR3 sequence (DNA): TGTGCCTGGAGTCGGGGAGGTCAGCCCCAGCATTTT. This encodes CAWSRGGQPQHF. Combining the CDR3 with reference TRBV30 and TRBJ1-5 gives the whole variable domain SQTIHQWPATLVQPVGSPLSLECTVEGTSNPNLYWYRQAAGRGLQLLFYSVGIGQISSEVPQNLSASRPQDRQFILSSKKLLLSDSGFYLCAWSRGGQPQHFGDGTRLSIL.

This chain's CDR3 is CASSVDRDNEKLFF. The CDR3 nucleotides read TGTGCCAGTAGTGTGGACAGGGATAATGAAAAACTGTTTTTT. The chain joins TRBV19 to TRBJ1-4; 8 bases are a match to TRBD1. The J segment lost 4 bases and the V segment lost 5 bases, leaving 3 bases of the junction unmatched. The CDR3 runs to 14 residues. The germline gives CDR1 LNHDA, CDR2 SQIVND (reference sequence).

The genes are TRBV7-2 and TRBJ2-5; 7 bases line up with TRBD2. From germline, CDR1 is SGHTA and CDR2 FQGNSA. V gave up 4 bases and J gave up 2 bases; unmatched junction bases: 13. This CDR3 has 17 amino acids. The CDR3 region is CASSSRASGRYQETQYF. CDR3 nucleotide sequence: TGTGCCAGCAGCTCCCGGGCTAGCGGCAGATATCAAGAGACCCAGTACTTC.

The chain couples TRBV6-4 to TRBJ1-5; no definite D call. The CDR3 is 13 residues long. The V end lost 6 bases, the J end lost 4 bases, and 10 bases lay between the germline ends. Germline CDR1 MRHNA, CDR2 SNTAGT. This chain's CDR3 is CASSREINQPQHF. The CDR3, as DNA: TGTGCCAGCAGCCGGGAGATTAATCAGCCCCAGCATTTT.

This clone appeared a few times. This sequence joins TRBV28 and TRBJ1-5; the match to TRBD1 covers 8 bases. With V trimmed by 5 bases and J by 6 bases, 6 bases remained unmatched. This CDR3 spans 14 amino acids. Germline V CDR1 and CDR2: MDHEN, SYDVKM. This CDR3 reads CASSIAGGAQPQHF. The CDR3, as DNA: TGTGCCAGCAGTATAGCAGGGGGCGCTCAGCCCCAGCATTTT.

The chain recombines TRBV18 with TRBJ1-2; maybe TRBD1 (5 bases). Germline assignment: CDR1 KGHSH and CDR2 LQKENI. This CDR3 spans 14 amino acids. V dropped 6 bases and J dropped 8 bases, with 19 bases sitting between them. DNA for the CDR3: TGTGCCAGCTCGCTTCAATCCGGGGGGGAAGGCTACACCTTC. Its translation: CASSLQSGGEGYTF.

The V call is TRBV19, the J call TRBJ1-2, with 9 bases identical to TRBD1. The CDR3 length is 13 residues. The V gene end was trimmed by 5 bases and the J gene end by 8 bases; junction bases not matched to a gene: 6. The germline CDR1 and CDR2 sequences are LNHDA and SQIVND (reference sequence). The CDR3 region is CASSEQGAGGYTF. The CDR3, as DNA: TGTGCCAGTAGTGAACAGGGGGCAGGGGGCTACACCTTC. The variable domain in full, completed from reference TRBV19 and TRBJ1-2, reads DGGITQSPKYLFRKEGQNVTLSCEQNLNHDAMYWYRQDPGQGLRLIYYSQIVNDFQKGDIAEGYSVSREKKESFPLTVTSAQKNPTAFYLCASSEQGAGGYTFGSGTRLTVV.